This section outlines one T cell receptor beta chain sequence together with its context. Trimming removed 9 bases from V and 6 bases from J; junction bases left unmatched: 9. This CDR3 is 15 amino acids long. The germline gives CDR1 KGHDR, CDR2 SFDVKD. In the original analysis: From reference gene primer amplification, estimates of nucleated cell counts were derived. TCRdb's table, derived via immunoSEQ multiplex PCR, lists solely in-frame clones and lacks some. V, J and clone size derive from that table, while D and trimming were established from the DNA sequence. The sample lists about 260,000 clones; approximately 90% were seen once. This sample is drawn from a study of blood T cell repertoires in COVID-19. This study enrolled people aged 18 to 89 from around 25 US geographic areas. Categorization into cohorts depended on clinical history that participants reported.

The sample was PBMCs or T cells enriched from blood (not recorded which). The receptor was derived from a woman aged 40 to 55 with acute COVID-19. This rearrangement joins TRBV24-1 to TRBJ2-1, with TRBD1 matching over 11 bases. Here the CDR3 DNA reads TGTGCCACCGGCGGGTGGGGACAGGGGGGCAATGAGCAGTTCTTC. Translation: CATGGWGQGGNEQFF.